This T cell receptor beta chain comes out of a study of T cell repertoires in cytomegalovirus infection. Study-wide background: Recently identified HLA-C-restricted CMV epitopes were used, and well-studied HLA-B-restricted CMV epitopes were used as well. It can be stated that public TCR beta signatures indicated CMV infection as well as a matching HLA type. Study-wide findings and caveats: HLA-C-restricted CMV-specific TCR beta clonotypes prevailed in the ex vivo response. Summed frequency of shared TCR beta families picked out CMV carriers who also had the relevant HLA.

TCRdb itself ran the reads through MiXCR, one entry per CDR3 protein. The sample records some 800,000 distinct CDR3 sequences, 32% being singletons. Germline V gives CDR1 MNHEY, CDR2 SVGAGI. CDR3 length: 14 amino acids. V shed 2 bases, J shed 5 bases, and the junction held 1 base outside the gene matches. The table lists this clonotype with a few counts. Antigen specificity is unknown. The receptor was derived from a human donor in good health (CMV status not recorded). Some clones in this sample may be carry-over from other donors' samples. The J gene is TRBJ2-5, the V gene TRBV6-5, with 11 positions matching TRBD1. The sequenced sample was cultured CD8+ T cells from PBMCs, obtained from culture after CMV antigen stimulation. In DNA, the CDR3 is TGTGCCAGCAGTTACCGGGACAGGGGGGAGACCCAGTACTTC. It specifies CASSYRDRGETQYF.